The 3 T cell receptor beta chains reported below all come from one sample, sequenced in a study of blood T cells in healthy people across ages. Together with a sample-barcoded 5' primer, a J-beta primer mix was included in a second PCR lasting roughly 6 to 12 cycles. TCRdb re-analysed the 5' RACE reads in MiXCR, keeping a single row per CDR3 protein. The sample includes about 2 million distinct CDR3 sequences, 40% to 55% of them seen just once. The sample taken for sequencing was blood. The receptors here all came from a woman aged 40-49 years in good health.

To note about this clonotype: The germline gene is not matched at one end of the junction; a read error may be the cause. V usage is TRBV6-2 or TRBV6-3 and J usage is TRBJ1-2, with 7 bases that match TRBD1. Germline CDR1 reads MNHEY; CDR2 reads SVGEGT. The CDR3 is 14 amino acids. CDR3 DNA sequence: TGTGCCAGCAATTACCGACAGGGAAACTATGGCTACACCTTC. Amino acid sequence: CASNYRQGNYGYTF.

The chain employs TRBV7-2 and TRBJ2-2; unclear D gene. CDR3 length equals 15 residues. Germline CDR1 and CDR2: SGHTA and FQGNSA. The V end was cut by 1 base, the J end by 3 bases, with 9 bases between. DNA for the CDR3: TGTGCCAGCAGCTTAGTCCAGGTTTACACCGGGGAGCTGTTTTTT. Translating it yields CASSLVQVYTGELFF.

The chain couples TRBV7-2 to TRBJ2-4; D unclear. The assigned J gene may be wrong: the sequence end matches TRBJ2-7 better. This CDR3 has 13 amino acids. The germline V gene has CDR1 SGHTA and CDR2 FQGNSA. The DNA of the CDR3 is TGTGCCAGCAGCTTAGAGCTATCTCACGAGCAGTACTTC. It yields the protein CASSLELSHEQYF.